Listed here are 3 T cell receptor beta chains from one sample, sequenced in a study. Each CDR3 protein gets one entry after TCRdb re-called the 5' RACE reads with MiXCR. This sample yields some 54,000 distinct CDR3 sequences, of which 15% to 20% are seen a single time; approximately 2.3% belongs to the top ten. Sequencing was done on a sample of naive CD4+ T cells sorted from blood. Subset defined: naive CD4+ T cells, CD4+CD45RA+CD25-. The source of these receptors is a female donor with breast cancer.

Of note for this clonotype: A much larger clone sits a single nucleotide away, making a read error possible. This chain links TRBV14 with TRBJ1-2, with TRBD1 matching over 9 bases. This CDR3 has 15 amino acids. Per germline, CDR1 SGHDN and CDR2 FVKESK. CDR3: CASSPRDRENYGCTF. The CDR3 coding sequence is TGTGCCAGCAGCCCGCGGGACAGGGAGAACTATGGCTGCACCTTC.

In DNA, the CDR3 is TGTGCCAGCAGCAGCTCCAATTGGGAGCAGTTCTTC. Encoded protein: CASSSSNWEQFF. The rearrangement links TRBV6-5 to TRBJ2-1; no clear D gene. Germline V gene lookup returns CDR1 MNHEY and CDR2 SVGAGI. Deletions cut 6 bases from V and 10 bases from J, with 13 bases between. The CDR3 runs 12 residues.

The J gene is TRBJ1-2, the V gene TRBV4-2; no clear D gene. Trimming pared 3 bases from V and 5 bases from J, leaving 13 bases between. The CDR3 contains 14 residues. CDR1 and CDR2 from the germline V gene are LGHNA and YNFKEQ. CDR3 in DNA: TGTGCCAGCAGCCATACGGAAACGGGGTATGGCTACACCTTC. Residues: CASSHTETGYGYTF.